The 19 T cell receptor beta chains reported below all come from one sample, sequenced in a study of CD8 T cells in Susac syndrome. The authors reverse transcribed about 0.5 to 1 ug RNA with random hexamers. TCRdb used MiXCR to reprocess the immunoSEQ multiplex PCR reads, holding one entry per CDR3 protein. This sample has some 120,000 distinct CDR3 sequences, with more than 90% found just once. The material sequenced was CD4+ T cells from PBMCs. These TCRs come from a human donor in good health.

This chain links TRBV5-6 with TRBJ2-7; TRBD1 or TRBD2 may be the D gene (6 bases each). The V gene's germline CDR1 is SGHDT and CDR2 YYEEEE. Trimming pared 0 bases from V and 0 bases from J, leaving 28 bases between. The CDR3 loop spans 21 amino acids. The DNA of the CDR3 is TGTGCCAGCAGCTTGGACATGGACAGATTTCAAGCCGGGACTTACTCCTACGAGCAGTACTTC. Translated: CASSLDMDRFQAGTYSYEQYF.

The rearrangement uses TRBV7-9 and TRBJ2-7; D possibly matches TRBD1 or TRBD2 (5 bases each). The CDR3 is made up of 15 amino acids. The V gene lost 5 bases and the J gene lost 0 bases, with 14 bases spanning the gap. Germline lookup yields CDR1 SEHNR and CDR2 FQNEAQ (reference sequence). The CDR3 sequence: CASSQGDVLSYEQYF. CDR3 sequence (DNA): TGTGCCAGCAGCCAGGGAGACGTACTCTCCTACGAGCAGTACTTC. Based on the CDR3 plus reference TRBV7-9 and TRBJ2-7, the full variable domain is DTGVSQNPRHKITKRGQNVTFRCDPISEHNRLYWYRQTLGQGPEFLTYFQNEAQLEKSRLLSDRFSAERPKGSFSTLEIQRTEQGDSAMYLCASSQGDVLSYEQYFGPGTRLTVT.

The chain is built from TRBV6-2 or TRBV6-3 and TRBJ1-5, with D unclear. This CDR3 spans 14 amino acids. CDR1 and CDR2 (germline): MNHEY, SVGEGT. Between the trimmed V and J ends, which lost 4 bases and 7 bases, there was a span of 14 bases. For the CDR3, the DNA is TGTGCCAGCAGTTCCTCGGTGGGTGCCCAGCCCCAGCATTTT. Translated: CASSSSVGAQPQHF.

The rearrangement joins TRBV19 to TRBJ2-6; 12 bases align to TRBD1. CDR1 is LNHDA, CDR2 SQIVND, per germline (reference sequence). This CDR3 is 18 amino acids long. Unmatched junction bases numbered 13, after V lost 9 bases and J lost 4 bases. This CDR3 is CASTTEPGQGAGANVLTF. Here the CDR3 DNA reads TGTGCCAGCACGACCGAACCGGGACAGGGGGCGGGGGCCAACGTCCTGACTTTC.

The V call is TRBV5-1, the J call TRBJ2-7, with a possible D match to TRBD2 (5 bases). CDR1 and CDR2 from the germline V gene are SGHRS and YFSETQ. This CDR3 has 13 amino acids. V was pared by 4 bases and J by 7 bases, with 15 bases between. In DNA, the CDR3 is TGCGCCAGCAGCCTGGGCCAGCGAGGGGAGCAGTACTTC. It specifies CASSLGQRGEQYF. Based on the CDR3 plus reference TRBV5-1 and TRBJ2-7, the full variable domain is KAGVTQTPRYLIKTRGQQVTLSCSPISGHRSVSWYQQTPGQGLQFLFEYFSETQRNKGNFPGRFSGRQFSNSRSEMNVSTLELGDSALYLCASSLGQRGEQYFGPGTRLTVT.

This clonotype was found once. V and J are TRBV5-1 and TRBJ2-6; 13 bases fit TRBD2. The germline gives CDR1 SGHRS, CDR2 YFSETQ. With V trimmed by 4 bases and J by 3 bases, 7 bases remained unmatched. The CDR3 runs 18 residues. The CDR3 DNA reads as TGCGCCAGCAGCCAACGGACTAGCGGGAGAGATGGGGCCAACGTCCTGACTTTC. Protein sequence: CASSQRTSGRDGANVLTF.

This chain connects TRBV3-1 to TRBJ2-1, with D hard to call. The CDR3 has 15 residues. Trimming removed 2 bases from V and 4 bases from J, with 12 bases in between. The germline CDR1 and CDR2 sequences are LGHDT and YNNKEL (reference sequence). Here the CDR3 reads CASSQSSVGYNEQFF. DNA for the CDR3: TGTGCCAGCAGCCAATCATCTGTGGGGTACAATGAGCAGTTCTTC.

The V and J genes are TRBV20-1 and TRBJ2-7; 7 nucleotides align to TRBD1. Trimming at V came to 6 bases and at J to 2 bases, leaving 4 bases not matched to a gene. Germline values: CDR1 DFQATT, CDR2 SNEGSKA (reference sequence). The CDR3 consists of 12 residues. CDR3 sequence: CSAGQVTYEQYF. CDR3 DNA sequence: TGCAGTGCCGGACAGGTTACCTACGAGCAGTACTTC.

This chain uses TRBV6-2 or TRBV6-3 with TRBJ1-1; D is undetermined. Germline-derived CDR1 and CDR2 are MNHEY and SVGEGT. Trimming cost V 2 bases and J 0 bases, with 10 bases left between them. The CDR3 has 15 amino acids. CDR3 bases: TGTGCCAGCAGTTACCTCGACGGAGTGAACACTGAAGCTTTCTTT. This encodes CASSYLDGVNTEAFF.

This chain connects TRBV5-1 to TRBJ2-7; 9 nucleotides line up with TRBD2. V lost 6 bases and J lost 4; bases outside the gene matches: 11. The germline gives CDR1 SGHRS, CDR2 YFSETQ. The CDR3 runs 15 residues. As DNA, the CDR3 is TGCGCCAGCACCGACGTGGCGGGAGGGCCGTACGAGCAGTACTTC. Amino acid sequence: CASTDVAGGPYEQYF. Full variable domain (rest looked up from reference TRBV5-1 and TRBJ2-7): KAGVTQTPRYLIKTRGQQVTLSCSPISGHRSVSWYQQTPGQGLQFLFEYFSETQRNKGNFPGRFSGRQFSNSRSEMNVSTLELGDSALYLCASTDVAGGPYEQYFGPGTRLTVT.

The rearrangement uses TRBV2 and TRBJ2-2; weak D call: TRBD2 (6 bases). The CDR3 length is 14 residues. Trimming stripped 3 bases from V and 6 bases from J, with 11 bases between. Germline CDR1 reads SNHLY; CDR2 reads FYNNEI. The CDR3 sequence is CASSDSTGAGELFF. The DNA of the CDR3 is TGTGCCAGCAGTGATTCCACGGGGGCCGGGGAGCTGTTTTTT.

V is TRBV20-1 and J is TRBJ1-1; 7 bases map to TRBD1. The CDR3 loop spans 14 amino acids. Germline trimming cut 5 bases from V and 5 bases from J; bases unmatched to any gene: 11. The germline V gene has CDR1 DFQATT and CDR2 SNEGSKA (reference sequence). CDR3 nucleotide sequence: TGCAGTGCTCCTCCGGGACAGCTGAGAACTGAAGCTTTCTTT. Translating it yields CSAPPGQLRTEAFF.

V gene TRBV2 combines with J gene TRBJ1-5; the match to TRBD1 covers 7 bases. Unmatched junction bases numbered 7, after V lost 6 bases and J lost 2 bases. Germline V lookup: CDR1 SNHLY, CDR2 FYNNEI. The CDR3 is made up of 15 amino acids. CDR3 nucleotide sequence: TGTGCCAGCAGACTTCAGGGGGAGGGCAATCAGCCCCAGCATTTT. Its translation: CASRLQGEGNQPQHF.

The gene calls are TRBV7-2 and TRBJ2-7, with D perhaps TRBD1 (5 bases). Germline CDR1 SGHTA, CDR2 FQGNSA. The CDR3 consists of 14 residues. V was trimmed by 0 bases and J by 4 bases, leaving 10 bases between them. The CDR3 nucleotides are TGTGCCAGCAGCTTAGCGTCCCGACAGTACGAGCAGTACTTC. The encoded protein is CASSLASRQYEQYF.

This chain links TRBV5-1 with TRBJ2-1; 11 nucleotides match TRBD2. This CDR3 is built from 16 residues. J gave up 9 bases and V 3 bases, and 11 bases lay outside the gene matches. In germline, CDR1 is SGHRS, CDR2 YFSETQ. CDR3 in DNA: TGCGCCAGCAGCTCCGGTGCGGCTAGCGGGAGGAGTGAGCAGTTCTTC. Its translation is CASSSGAASGRSEQFF.

This clonotype appeared a single time. The chain couples TRBV5-6 to TRBJ2-1; D possibly corresponds to TRBD2 (5 bases). V gave up 5 bases and J gave up 4 bases, with 16 bases separating them. The CDR3 runs 15 residues. In germline, CDR1 is SGHDT, CDR2 YYEEEE. The DNA for the CDR3 is TGTGCCAGCAGGGAAGAGGAGACTACTTACAATGAGCAGTTCTTC. Amino acids: CASREEETTYNEQFF.

This clonotype was observed a handful of times. The chain employs TRBV23-1 and TRBJ1-1, with D perhaps TRBD1 (5 bases). TRBV23-1 is designated an ORF whose function remains uncertain. CDR3 length equals 15 residues. Deletions cut 0 bases from V and 3 bases from J, with 11 bases between. DNA for the CDR3: TGCGCCAGCAGTCAATCGGGGCGGGACCACACTGAAGCTTTCTTT. Translation: CASSQSGRDHTEAFF.

The rearrangement links TRBV5-1 to TRBJ1-3; D gene uncertain. Trimming took off 4 bases at V and 2 bases at J, with 16 bases between the two ends. Germline CDR1 is SGHRS and CDR2 is YFSETQ. This CDR3 region has 16 residues. The DNA of the CDR3 is TGCGCCAGCAGCCAGGACCCCCCGGACGCTGGAAACACCATATATTTT. Its translation: CASSQDPPDAGNTIYF.

The rearrangement links TRBV5-1 to TRBJ2-3, with D maybe TRBD2 (5 bases). This CDR3 is built from 17 residues. CDR1 and CDR2 from the germline V gene are SGHRS and YFSETQ. V lost 4 bases and J 3 bases, leaving 21 bases between the germline ends. The CDR3 coding sequence is TGCGCCAGCAGCACGTATAATCCGGGATATGGGACAGATACGCAGTATTTT. Its protein product is CASSTYNPGYGTDTQYF.